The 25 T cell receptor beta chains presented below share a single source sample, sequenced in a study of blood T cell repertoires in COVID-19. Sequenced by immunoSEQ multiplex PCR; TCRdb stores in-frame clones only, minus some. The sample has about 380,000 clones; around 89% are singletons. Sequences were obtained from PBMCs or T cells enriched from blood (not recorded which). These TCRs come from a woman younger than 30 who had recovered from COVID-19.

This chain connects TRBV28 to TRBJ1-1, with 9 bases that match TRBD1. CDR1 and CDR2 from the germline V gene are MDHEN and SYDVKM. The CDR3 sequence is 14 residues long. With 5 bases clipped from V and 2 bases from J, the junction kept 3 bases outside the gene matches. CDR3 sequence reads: CASSRGQGNTEAFF. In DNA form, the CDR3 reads TGTGCCAGCAGTCGGGGACAGGGTAACACTGAAGCTTTCTTT.

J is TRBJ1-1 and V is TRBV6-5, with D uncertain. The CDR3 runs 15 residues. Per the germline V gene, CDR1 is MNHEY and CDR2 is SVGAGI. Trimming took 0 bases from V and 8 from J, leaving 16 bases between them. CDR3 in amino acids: CASSYSKQPTGEAFF. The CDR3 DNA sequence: TGTGCCAGCAGTTACTCGAAACAACCAACGGGGGAAGCTTTCTTT.

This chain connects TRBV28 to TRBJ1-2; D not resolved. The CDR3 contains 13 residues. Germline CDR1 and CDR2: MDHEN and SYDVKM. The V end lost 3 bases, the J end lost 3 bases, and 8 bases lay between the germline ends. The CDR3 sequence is CASSFTSYYGYTF. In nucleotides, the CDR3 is TGTGCCAGCAGTTTCACTTCATACTATGGCTACACCTTC.

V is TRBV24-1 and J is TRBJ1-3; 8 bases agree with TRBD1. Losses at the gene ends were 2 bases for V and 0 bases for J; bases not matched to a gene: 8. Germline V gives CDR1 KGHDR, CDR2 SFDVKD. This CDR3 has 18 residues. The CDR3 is CATSDSPQGEVSGNTIYF. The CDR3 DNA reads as TGTGCCACCAGTGATTCCCCACAGGGGGAGGTCTCTGGAAACACCATATATTTT.

The chain's CDR3 is CASSSKPGQGLAYEQYF. The CDR3 coding sequence is TGTGCCAGCAGTAGCAAGCCGGGACAGGGCCTCGCCTACGAGCAGTACTTC. The V gene is TRBV7-6, the J gene TRBJ2-7; TRBD1 matches at 9 bases. The CDR3 is 17 residues long. Germline CDR1 SGHVS, CDR2 FNYEAQ. V shed 6 bases and J 2 bases; nucleotides not matched to a gene: 14.

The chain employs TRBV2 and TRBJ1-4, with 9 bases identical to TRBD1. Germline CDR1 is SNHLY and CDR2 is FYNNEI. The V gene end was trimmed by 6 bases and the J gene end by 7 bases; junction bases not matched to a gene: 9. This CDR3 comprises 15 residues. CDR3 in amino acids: CASSQTTDRGEKLFF. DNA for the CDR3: TGTGCCAGCAGCCAAACCACGGACAGGGGTGAAAAACTGTTTTTT.

CDR3 nucleotides: TGTGCCAGCAGTCCTGGAGTCGAGCAGTACTTC. Protein: CASSPGVEQYF. The chain is built from TRBV28 and TRBJ2-7; D not resolved. With 5 bases removed from V and 6 bases from J, the gap between germline ends came to 8 bases. The germline V gene encodes CDR1 MDHEN and CDR2 SYDVKM. CDR3 length: 11 amino acids.

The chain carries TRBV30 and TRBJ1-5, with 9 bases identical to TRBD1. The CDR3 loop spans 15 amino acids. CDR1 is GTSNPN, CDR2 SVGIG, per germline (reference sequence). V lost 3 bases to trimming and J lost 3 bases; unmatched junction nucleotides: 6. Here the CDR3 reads CAWSVDRGANQPQHF. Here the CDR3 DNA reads TGTGCCTGGAGCGTGGACAGGGGCGCCAATCAGCCCCAGCATTTT.

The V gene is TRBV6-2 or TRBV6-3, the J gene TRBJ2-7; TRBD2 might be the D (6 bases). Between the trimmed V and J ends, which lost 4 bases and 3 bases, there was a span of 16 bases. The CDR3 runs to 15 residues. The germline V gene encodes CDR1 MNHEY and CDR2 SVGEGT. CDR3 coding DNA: TGTGCCAGCAGTTCCGATTGGGGAGGAATCTACGAGCAGTACTTC. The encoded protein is CASSSDWGGIYEQYF.

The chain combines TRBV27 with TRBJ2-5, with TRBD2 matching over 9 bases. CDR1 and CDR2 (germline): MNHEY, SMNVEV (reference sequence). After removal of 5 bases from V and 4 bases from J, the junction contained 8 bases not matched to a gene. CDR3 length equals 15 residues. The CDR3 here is CASSPSGLAGETQYF. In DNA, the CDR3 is TGTGCCAGCAGTCCCTCGGGACTAGCTGGAGAGACCCAGTACTTC.

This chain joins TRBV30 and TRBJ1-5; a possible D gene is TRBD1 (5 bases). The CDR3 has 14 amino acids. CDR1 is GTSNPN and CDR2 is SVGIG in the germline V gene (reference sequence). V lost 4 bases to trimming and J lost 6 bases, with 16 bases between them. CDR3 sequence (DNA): TGTGCCTGGACCCCAGGGACTCGTTCTCAGCCCCAGCATTTT. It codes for CAWTPGTRSQPQHF.

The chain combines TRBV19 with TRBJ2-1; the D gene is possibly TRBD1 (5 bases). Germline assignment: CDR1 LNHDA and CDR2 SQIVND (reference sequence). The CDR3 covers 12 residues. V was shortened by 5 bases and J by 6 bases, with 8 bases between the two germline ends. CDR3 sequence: CASSLTGNEQFF. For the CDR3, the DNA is TGTGCCAGTAGTTTAACAGGCAATGAGCAGTTCTTC.

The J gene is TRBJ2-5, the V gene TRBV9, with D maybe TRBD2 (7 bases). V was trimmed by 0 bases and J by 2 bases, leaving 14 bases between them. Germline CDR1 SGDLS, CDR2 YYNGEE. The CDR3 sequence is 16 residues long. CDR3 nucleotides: TGTGCCAGCAGCGTAGGAACGGGGGGCGGACAAGAGACCCAGTACTTC. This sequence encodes CASSVGTGGGQETQYF.

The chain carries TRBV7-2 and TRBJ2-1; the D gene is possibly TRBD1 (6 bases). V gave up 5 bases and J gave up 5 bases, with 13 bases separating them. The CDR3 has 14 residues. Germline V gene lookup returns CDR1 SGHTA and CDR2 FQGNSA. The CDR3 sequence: CASSPRRTDNEQFF. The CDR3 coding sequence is TGTGCCAGCAGCCCTAGGAGGACAGACAATGAGCAGTTCTTC.

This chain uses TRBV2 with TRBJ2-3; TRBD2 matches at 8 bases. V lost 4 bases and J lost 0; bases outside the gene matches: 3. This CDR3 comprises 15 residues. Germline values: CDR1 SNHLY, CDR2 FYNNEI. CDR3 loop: CASSVAGSSTDTQYF. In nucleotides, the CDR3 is TGTGCCAGCAGTGTAGCGGGGAGTAGCACAGATACGCAGTATTTT. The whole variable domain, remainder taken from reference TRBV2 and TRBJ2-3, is EPEVTQTPSHQVTQMGQEVILRCVPISNHLYFYWYRQILGQKVEFLVSFYNNEISEKSEIFDDQFSVERPDGSNFTLKIRSTKLEDSAMYFCASSVAGSSTDTQYFGPGTRLTVL.

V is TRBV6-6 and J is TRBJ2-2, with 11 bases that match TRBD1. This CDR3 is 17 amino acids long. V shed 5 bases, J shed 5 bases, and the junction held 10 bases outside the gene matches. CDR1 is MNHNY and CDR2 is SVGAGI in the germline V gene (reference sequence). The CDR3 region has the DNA TGTGCCAGCAGTCTAGGGACAGGGGGTTGGGAGACCGGGGAGCTGTTTTTT. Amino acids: CASSLGTGGWETGELFF.

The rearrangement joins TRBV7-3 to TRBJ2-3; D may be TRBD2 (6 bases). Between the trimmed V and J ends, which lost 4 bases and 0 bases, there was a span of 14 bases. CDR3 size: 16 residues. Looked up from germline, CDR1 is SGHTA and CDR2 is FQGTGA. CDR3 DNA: TGTGCCAGCAGCTCGTCCTTGCGGGGCAGCACAGATACGCAGTATTTT. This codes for CASSSSLRGSTDTQYF.

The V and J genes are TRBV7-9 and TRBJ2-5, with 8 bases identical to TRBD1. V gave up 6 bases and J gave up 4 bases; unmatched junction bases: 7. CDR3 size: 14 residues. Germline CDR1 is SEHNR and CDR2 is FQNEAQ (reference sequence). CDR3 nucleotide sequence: TGTGCCAGCAGACCGACAGGGGCGGTAGAGACCCAGTACTTC. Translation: CASRPTGAVETQYF. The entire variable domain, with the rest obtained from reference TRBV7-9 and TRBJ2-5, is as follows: DTGVSQNPRHKITKRGQNVTFRCDPISEHNRLYWYRQTLGQGPEFLTYFQNEAQLEKSRLLSDRFSAERPKGSFSTLEIQRTEQGDSAMYLCASRPTGAVETQYFGPGTRLLVL.

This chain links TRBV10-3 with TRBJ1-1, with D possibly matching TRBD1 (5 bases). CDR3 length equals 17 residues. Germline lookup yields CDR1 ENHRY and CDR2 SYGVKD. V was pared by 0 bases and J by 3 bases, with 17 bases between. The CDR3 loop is CAISESLYQGWDTEAFF. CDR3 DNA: TGTGCCATCAGTGAGTCTCTCTACCAGGGTTGGGACACTGAAGCTTTCTTT.

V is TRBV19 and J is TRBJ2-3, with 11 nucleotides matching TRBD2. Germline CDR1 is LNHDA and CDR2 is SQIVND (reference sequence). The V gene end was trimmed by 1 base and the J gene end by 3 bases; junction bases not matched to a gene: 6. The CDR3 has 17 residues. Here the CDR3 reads CASSIASLAGGTDTQYF. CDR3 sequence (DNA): TGTGCCAGTAGTATAGCAAGCCTAGCGGGGGGTACAGATACGCAGTATTTT.

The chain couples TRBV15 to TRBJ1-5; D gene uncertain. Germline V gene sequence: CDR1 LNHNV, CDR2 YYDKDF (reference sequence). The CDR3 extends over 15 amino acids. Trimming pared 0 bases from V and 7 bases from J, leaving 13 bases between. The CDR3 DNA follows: TGTGCCACCAGCAGAGATCACGGGGTCGGGCAGCCCCAGCATTTT. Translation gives CATSRDHGVGQPQHF.

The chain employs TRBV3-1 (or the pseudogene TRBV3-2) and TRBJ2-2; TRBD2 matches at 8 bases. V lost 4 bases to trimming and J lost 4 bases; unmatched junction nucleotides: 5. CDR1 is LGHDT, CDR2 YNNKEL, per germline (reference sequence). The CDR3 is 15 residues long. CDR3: CASSPRTSITGELFF. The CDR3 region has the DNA TGTGCCAGCAGCCCCCGGACTAGCATCACCGGGGAGCTGTTTTTT.

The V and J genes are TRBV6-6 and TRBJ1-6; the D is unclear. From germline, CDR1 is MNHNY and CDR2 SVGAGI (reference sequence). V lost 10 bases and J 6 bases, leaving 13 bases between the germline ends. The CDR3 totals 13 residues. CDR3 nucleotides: TGTGCCAACAAGTTAAACAGTAATTCACCCCTCCACTTT. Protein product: CANKLNSNSPLHF.

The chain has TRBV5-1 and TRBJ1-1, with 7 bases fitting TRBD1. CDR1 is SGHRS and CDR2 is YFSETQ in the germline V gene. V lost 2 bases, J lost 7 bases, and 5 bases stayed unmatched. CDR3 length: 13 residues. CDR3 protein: CASSFGTAHEAFF. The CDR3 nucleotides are TGCGCCAGCAGCTTTGGGACAGCACATGAAGCTTTCTTT.

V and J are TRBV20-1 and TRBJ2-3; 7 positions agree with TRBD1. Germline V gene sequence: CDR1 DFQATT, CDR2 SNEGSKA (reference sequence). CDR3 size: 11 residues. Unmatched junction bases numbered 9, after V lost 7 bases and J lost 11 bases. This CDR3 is CSVPRGSRQYF. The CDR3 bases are TGCAGTGTCCCCAGGGGGTCGCGGCAGTATTTT.